The 7 T cell receptor beta chains given below trace back to one sample, sequenced in a study of neurological immune-mediated disorders. MiXCR was run by TCRdb on the 5' RACE reads, yielding one entry per CDR3 protein. This table has some 70,000 distinct CDR3 sequences, roughly 3.2% appearing once. Sequenced material: PBMCs. These receptors originate from a man aged 40-55 years with multiple sclerosis.

This clonotype was observed at least ten times. V is TRBV29-1 and J is TRBJ2-1; maybe TRBD2 (7 bases). This CDR3 comprises 15 residues. Trimming removed 6 bases at V and 6 bases at J, with 21 bases between. The germline V gene encodes CDR1 SQVTM and CDR2 ANQGSEA. For the CDR3, the DNA is TGCAGCGTCACTGGACAGAGGGGGGGAAGCAATGAGCAGTTCTTC. The encoded protein is CSVTGQRGGSNEQFF.

This clonotype was recorded many times. This chain connects TRBV7-2 to TRBJ1-2; TRBD1 is a possible D gene (5 bases). This CDR3 has 14 amino acids. V was clipped by 5 bases and J by 2 bases, with 12 bases between them. Germline lookup yields CDR1 SGHTA and CDR2 FQGNSA. Here the CDR3 reads CASSPTAGNYGYTF. The CDR3 nucleotides read TGTGCCAGCAGCCCCACGGCAGGGAACTATGGCTACACCTTC.

In this sample, this clonotype turned up many times. This sequence joins TRBV20-1 and TRBJ2-1, with TRBD2 matching over 11 bases. This CDR3 region has 14 residues. The V gene end was trimmed by 5 bases and the J gene end by 3 bases; junction bases not matched to a gene: 3. CDR1 DFQATT and CDR2 SNEGSKA come from the germline V gene (reference sequence). CDR3 bases: TGCAGTGCTTCAGGACTAGCGGGCTACAATGAGCAGTTCTTC. It codes for CSASGLAGYNEQFF.

About this clonotype itself: A read error may produce the germline difference seen at one junction end. V is TRBV5-6 and J is TRBJ1-4; D may be TRBD1 (6 bases). This CDR3 spans 15 amino acids. Germline V lookup: CDR1 SGHDT, CDR2 YYEEEE. This CDR3 reads CASSAHGGSNEKLFF. CDR3 DNA: TGTGCCAGCAGCGCACATGGGGGCTCTAATGAAAAACTGTTTTTC.

This clonotype was detected ten times or more. V is TRBV7-7 and J is TRBJ2-7, with 14 bases matching TRBD2. This CDR3 contains 15 residues. J gave up 5 bases and V 5 bases, and 5 bases lay outside the gene matches. The germline gives CDR1 SSHAT, CDR2 FNYEAQ (reference sequence). The CDR3 region has the DNA TGTGCCAGCAGCCCCGGGACTAGCGGGAGCCACGAGCAGTACTTC. Its protein product is CASSPGTSGSHEQYF.

This chain joins TRBV19 and TRBJ1-3; a weak D match, TRBD1 (6 bases). CDR3 length: 14 residues. Trimming left V 9 bases short and J 1 base short, with 13 bases between. CDR1 is LNHDA and CDR2 is SQIVND in the germline V gene (reference sequence). CDR3 in DNA: TGTGCCAGCCGACAGGTGACTTCTGGAAACACCATATATTTT. It specifies CASRQVTSGNTIYF.

The rearrangement uses TRBV5-1 and TRBJ1-6, with 7 bases that match TRBD1. CDR1 is SGHRS and CDR2 is YFSETQ in the germline V gene. The CDR3 contains 16 residues. V was pared by 2 bases and J by 6 bases, with 8 bases of the junction left unmatched. The CDR3 nucleotides read TGCGCCAGCAGCTTAAGAGGGGGCACTAGTAATTCACCCCTCCACTTT. It translates to CASSLRGGTSNSPLHF.